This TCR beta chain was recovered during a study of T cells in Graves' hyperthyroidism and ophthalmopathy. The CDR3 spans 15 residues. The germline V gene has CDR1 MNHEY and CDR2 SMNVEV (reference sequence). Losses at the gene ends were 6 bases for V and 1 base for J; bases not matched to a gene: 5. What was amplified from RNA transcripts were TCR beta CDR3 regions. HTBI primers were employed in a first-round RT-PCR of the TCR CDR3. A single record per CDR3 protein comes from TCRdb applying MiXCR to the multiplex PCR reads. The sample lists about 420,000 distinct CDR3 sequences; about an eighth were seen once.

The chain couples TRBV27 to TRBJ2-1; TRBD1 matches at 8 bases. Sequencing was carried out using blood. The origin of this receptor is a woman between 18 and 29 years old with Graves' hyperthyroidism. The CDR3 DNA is TGTGCCAGCAGGGACAGGGAGGCGTCCTACAATGAGCAGTTCTTC. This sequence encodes CASRDREASYNEQFF.